Listed here are 13 T cell receptor beta chains from one sample, sequenced in a study of cytomegalovirus exposure and HLA in healthy donors. 13 Jbeta primers and 60 Vbeta primers were used for the PCR. Sequenced by immunoSEQ multiplex PCR; TCRdb stores in-frame clones only, minus some. The sample carries over 200,000 clones, about 81% recorded once. The source material was PBMCs. These receptors were taken from a woman in her forties in good health and CMV-seropositive.

V gene TRBV30 combines with J gene TRBJ1-5; 7 nucleotides match TRBD1. V lost 2 bases to trimming and J lost 2 bases; unmatched junction nucleotides: 3. This CDR3 is 14 amino acids long. Germline V gene sequence: CDR1 GTSNPN, CDR2 SVGIG (reference sequence). CDR3 sequence: CAWSYDRGNQPQHF. Written as DNA, the CDR3 is TGTGCCTGGAGTTACGACAGGGGCAATCAGCCCCAGCATTTT.

The chain joins TRBV4-2 to TRBJ2-7; D is possibly TRBD2 (6 bases). V dropped 4 bases and J dropped 0 bases, with 16 bases sitting between them. Looked up from germline, CDR1 is LGHNA and CDR2 is YNFKEQ. This CDR3 spans 16 amino acids. DNA for the CDR3: TGTGCCAGCAGCCTCGCGGGCGCGGGGAGCTCCTACGAGCAGTACTTC. Translating gives CASSLAGAGSSYEQYF.

The chain has TRBV5-1 and TRBJ1-3; the D is unclear. The CDR3 runs 13 residues. V was pared by 5 bases and J by 0 bases, with 6 bases between. Germline assignment: CDR1 SGHRS and CDR2 YFSETQ. The CDR3 protein is CASSSGSGNTIYF. Here the CDR3 DNA reads TGCGCCAGCAGTTCAGGCTCTGGAAACACCATATATTTT. The full variable domain, completed using reference TRBV5-1 and TRBJ1-3, is KAGVTQTPRYLIKTRGQQVTLSCSPISGHRSVSWYQQTPGQGLQFLFEYFSETQRNKGNFPGRFSGRQFSNSRSEMNVSTLELGDSALYLCASSSGSGNTIYFGEGSWLTVV.

CDR3 nucleotides: TGTGCCAGCAGTGCGGGGTTCAATGAGCAGTTCTTC. It codes for CASSAGFNEQFF. The rearrangement links TRBV2 to TRBJ2-1; tentative D call: TRBD2 (5 bases). This CDR3 has 12 amino acids. Trimming stripped 4 bases from V and 6 bases from J, with 7 bases between. Per the germline V gene, CDR1 is SNHLY and CDR2 is FYNNEI.

This chain links TRBV4-3 with TRBJ2-2; tentatively, D is TRBD1 (5 bases). V lost 4 bases and J lost 4, with 13 bases in between. CDR1 is LGHNA, CDR2 YSLEER, per germline. This CDR3 is 15 amino acids long. The CDR3 sequence is CASSPAGLGTGELFF. In DNA, the CDR3 is TGCGCCAGCAGCCCCGCAGGGTTGGGCACCGGGGAGCTGTTTTTT.

The J gene is TRBJ2-5, the V gene TRBV18; 10 bases map to TRBD2. The J call is in doubt because the DNA end fits TRBJ2-7 better. CDR1 is KGHSH and CDR2 is LQKENI in the germline V gene. The CDR3 totals 15 residues. In DNA form, the CDR3 reads TGTGCCAGCTCTCCAAGCGGGAGGGCGTCCTACGAGCAGTACTTC. Its translation: CASSPSGRASYEQYF.

J is TRBJ1-4 and V is TRBV7-2; D ambiguous. V lost 4 bases to trimming and J lost 7 bases, with 7 bases between them. Germline loops: CDR1 SGHTA, CDR2 FQGNSA. The CDR3 totals 12 residues. The CDR3 DNA follows: TGTGCCAGCAGCTCACGCGTTGAAAAACTGTTTTTT. Translated: CASSSRVEKLFF.

The table lists this clone with a few counts. The CDR3 reads CASDRLQGTETQYF. CDR3 DNA: TGTGCCAGCGATAGGTTGCAGGGGACCGAGACCCAGTACTTC. The genes are TRBV2 and TRBJ2-5; D perhaps matches TRBD1 (6 bases). The CDR3 runs 14 residues. Trimming removed 8 bases at V and 5 bases at J, with 18 bases between. Germline V gives CDR1 SNHLY, CDR2 FYNNEI. Combining the CDR3 with reference TRBV2 and TRBJ2-5 gives the whole variable domain EPEVTQTPSHQVTQMGQEVILRCVPISNHLYFYWYRQILGQKVEFLVSFYNNEISEKSEIFDDQFSVERPDGSNFTLKIRSTKLEDSAMYFCASDRLQGTETQYFGPGTRLLVL.

This chain joins TRBV10-3 and TRBJ1-1; TRBD1 is a possible D gene (5 bases). Germline assignment: CDR1 ENHRY and CDR2 SYGVKD. Trimming left V 6 bases short and J 3 bases short, with 5 bases between. CDR3 length: 11 amino acids. The DNA of the CDR3 is TGTGCCATCAGACAGGACACTGAAGCTTTCTTT. Translation: CAIRQDTEAFF.

V and J are TRBV10-3 and TRBJ2-1; the D gene is possibly TRBD2 (6 bases). The CDR3 is made up of 15 amino acids. Germline V CDR1 and CDR2: ENHRY, SYGVKD. Trimming stripped 7 bases from V and 0 bases from J, with 13 bases between. The CDR3 region is CAIKERASSYNEQFF. In nucleotides, the CDR3 is TGTGCCATCAAGGAGCGGGCGAGCTCCTACAATGAGCAGTTCTTC.

V gene TRBV4-3 combines with J gene TRBJ2-3; unclear D gene. Germline V gene data show CDR1 as LGHNA and CDR2 as YSLEER. The CDR3 extends over 14 amino acids. The V end lost 2 bases, the J end lost 0 bases, and 6 bases lay between the germline ends. CDR3 amino acids: CASSQMRSTDTQYF. In DNA form, the CDR3 reads TGCGCCAGCAGCCAAATGCGGAGCACAGATACGCAGTATTTT.

The chain is built from TRBV27 and TRBJ2-2; D call uncertain. Germline assignment: CDR1 MNHEY and CDR2 SMNVEV (reference sequence). Deletions cut 2 bases from V and 5 bases from J, with 9 bases between. The CDR3 sequence is 14 residues long. CDR3 in DNA: TGTGCCAGCAGTTTAGTCGCGAGGACCGGGGAGCTGTTTTTT. This sequence encodes CASSLVARTGELFF.

This clone has just one count. The rearrangement joins TRBV19 to TRBJ1-1, with TRBD1 matching 7 bases. The V and J ends lost 3 bases and 5 bases, in that order; junction bases with no gene match: 12. CDR3 length equals 16 residues. CDR1 and CDR2 from the germline V gene are LNHDA and SQIVND (reference sequence). The CDR3 loop reads CASSIQGGQRRTEAFF. As DNA, the CDR3 is TGTGCCAGTAGTATTCAAGGGGGACAGAGAAGGACTGAAGCTTTCTTT. Looking up the rest from reference TRBV19 and TRBJ1-1 gives the full variable domain: DGGITQSPKYLFRKEGQNVTLSCEQNLNHDAMYWYRQDPGQGLRLIYYSQIVNDFQKGDIAEGYSVSREKKESFPLTVTSAQKNPTAFYLCASSIQGGQRRTEAFFGQGTRLTVV.